The subject of this entry is one T cell receptor (beta chain). No antigen is known for it. This record belongs to a study of cytomegalovirus exposure and HLA in healthy donors. Findings of the study overall: Analyses of presence and absence presupposed an approximately uniform sequencing depth across donors.

The CDR3 runs 17 residues. V lost 0 bases, J lost 5 bases, and 8 bases stayed unmatched. CDR1 is MNHEY and CDR2 is SMNVEV in the germline V gene (reference sequence). PCR was performed using 60 Vbeta and 13 Jbeta primers. The table came from immunoSEQ multiplex PCR; TCRdb's copy has only in-frame clones and leaves some out. The sample holds about 170,000 clones; around 68% are singletons and the top ten take approximately 1.6%. The V call is TRBV27, the J call TRBJ2-5; the match to TRBD1 covers 11 bases. Sequencing was performed on PBMCs. The clonotype was recovered from a girl between 10 and 17 years old in good health and CMV-seronegative. In DNA, the CDR3 is TGTGCCAGCAGTTTATCGTTTGGGACAGGGGGAAGGGAGACCCAGTACTTC. Its protein product is CASSLSFGTGGRETQYF.